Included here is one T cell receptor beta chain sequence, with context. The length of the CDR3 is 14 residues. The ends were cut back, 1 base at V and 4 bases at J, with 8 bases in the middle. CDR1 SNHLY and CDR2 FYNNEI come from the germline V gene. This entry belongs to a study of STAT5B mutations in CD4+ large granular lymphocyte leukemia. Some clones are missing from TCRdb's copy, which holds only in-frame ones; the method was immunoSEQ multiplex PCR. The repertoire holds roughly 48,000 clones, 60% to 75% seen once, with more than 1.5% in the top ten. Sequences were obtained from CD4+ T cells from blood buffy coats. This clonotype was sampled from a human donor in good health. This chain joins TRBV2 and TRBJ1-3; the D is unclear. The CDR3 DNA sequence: TGTGCCAGCAGTGAAGGAGGGAAAGGAAACACCATATATTTT. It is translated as CASSEGGKGNTIYF.